Listed below are T cell receptor beta chains from one sample, sequenced in a study of blood T cell repertoires in COVID-19. Clones were sequenced by immunoSEQ multiplex PCR, and TCRdb holds only the in-frame ones, with some missing. The repertoire includes roughly 48,000 clones, over 80% of them detected once, and around 50% sits in the top ten. The sequenced sample was peripheral blood. The receptors were sampled from a man between 65 and 85 years old with acute or convalescent COVID-19. Each CDR3 is given without its conserved first and last residue. Each record gives: CDR3 protein, V gene, clone size. Size is omitted from some rows. Given values are once, few, many or a class for expanded clones.

SAGALRADTQY | TRBV29-1 | NA
SASLGGNTEAF | TRBV20-1 | NA
ASSPYHGGAQPQH | TRBV27 | NA
SVGPGLAGGYEQF | TRBV29-1 | NA
ASSQNGRTGGEETQY | TRBV5-6 | NA
ASSNRMSNSPLH | TRBV19 | NA
ASSLGTGVNQPQH | TRBV5-1 | NA
ASSPDSLNQPQH | TRBV2 | once
ASRQSYEQY | TRBV28 | NA
ASGADSTTDWWQF | TRBV11-2 | NA
ASSQQGNTGELF | TRBV6-5 | NA
SVVRGPGNTIY | TRBV29-1 | NA
ASTHGQAPSTDTQY | TRBV5-4 | NA
ASSIDTYRGGYGYT | TRBV11-2 | once
ASSLDWRHGYT | TRBV27 | once
ASSQMAVNTEAF | TRBV3-1/TRBV3-2 | NA
ASTLTRQGGETQY | TRBV27 | NA